These 27 T cell receptor beta chains originate from one sample sequenced in a study of T cells after yellow fever vaccination. TCRdb independently ran MiXCR on the 5' RACE reads; one entry per CDR3 protein. The sample includes 450,000 to 650,000 distinct CDR3 sequences, roughly 14% of them seen just once. Here the sequenced sample was PBMCs, taken on the day of the yellow fever booster vaccination. The source is a man aged 30 to 45 who received the YFV17D yellow fever vaccine.

For this clonotype: A much larger clone sits a single nucleotide away, making a read error possible. The chain couples TRBV20-1 to TRBJ2-3, with D possibly matching TRBD2 (5 bases). Per germline, CDR1 DFQATT and CDR2 SNEGSKA (reference sequence). Trimming shortened V by 0 bases and J by 6 bases, and 16 bases separated the two germline ends. The CDR3 length is 15 residues. The chain's CDR3 is CSARDLWDWEDTQYF. The DNA for the CDR3 is TGCAGTGCTAGAGATCTGTGGGATTGGGAGGATACGCAGTATTTT.

In its sample, this clonotype is medium-sized. CDR3 in DNA: TGCGCCAGCAGCTTGGATGCCCGGGACAGCTTCTACAATGAGCAGTTCTTC. It specifies CASSLDARDSFYNEQFF. V usage is TRBV5-1 and J usage is TRBJ2-1; 7 positions match TRBD1. Looked up from germline, CDR1 is SGHRS and CDR2 is YFSETQ. CDR3 length: 17 residues. Germline trimming cut 0 bases from V and 3 bases from J; bases unmatched to any gene: 9.

The chain joins TRBV12-3 or TRBV12-4 to TRBJ2-4, with D hard to call. The ends were cut back, 3 bases at V and 1 base at J, with 13 bases in the middle. The CDR3 has 16 amino acids. In nucleotides, the CDR3 is TGTGCCAGCAGTTTTGTCCTGCTGGGGGCCAAAAACATTCAGTACTTC. It translates to CASSFVLLGAKNIQYF.

This clonotype has only a few counts. The J gene is TRBJ2-3, the V gene TRBV24-1, with D possibly being TRBD2 (5 bases). CDR1 is KGHDR, CDR2 SFDVKD, per germline. The length of the CDR3 is 14 residues. Deletions cut 5 bases from V and 4 bases from J, with 12 bases between. CDR3 sequence reads: CATSAGSDPDTQYF. The CDR3 DNA follows: TGTGCCACCAGTGCGGGATCCGATCCAGATACGCAGTATTTT.

The chain is built from TRBV29-1 and TRBJ2-5; unclear D gene. Germline V CDR1 and CDR2: SQVTM, ANQGSEA. CDR3 length: 12 residues. Trimming stripped 5 bases from V and 5 bases from J, with 12 bases between. This chain's CDR3 is CSVHTGDETQYF. The CDR3 coding sequence is TGCAGCGTTCACACTGGAGACGAGACCCAGTACTTC.

This sequence joins TRBV20-1 and TRBJ2-3; unclear D gene. CDR1 is DFQATT and CDR2 is SNEGSKA in the germline V gene (reference sequence). The CDR3 extends over 15 amino acids. Deletions cut 3 bases from V and 5 bases from J, with 18 bases between. The CDR3 bases are TGCAGTGCTAGGGGAAGTACGGCACAAGGAGATACGCAGTATTTT. As protein: CSARGSTAQGDTQYF.

V gene TRBV4-3 combines with J gene TRBJ2-5; 9 bases map to TRBD2. The germline V gene encodes CDR1 LGHNA and CDR2 YSLEER. The length of the CDR3 is 16 residues. V lost 4 bases and J lost 5; bases outside the gene matches: 11. The CDR3 bases are TGCGCCAGCAGCCCGTCTAGCGGGGAGGCTTGGGAGACCCAGTACTTC. Amino acids: CASSPSSGEAWETQYF.

With respect to this clonotype: Sequence at one end of the junction differs from germline and may be a read error. The chain is built from TRBV28 and TRBJ2-1; D could derive from TRBD1 or TRBD2 (7 bases each). This CDR3 region has 13 residues. The germline gives CDR1 MDHEN, CDR2 SYDVKM. The CDR3 reads CACRGGGRNEQFF. The CDR3 DNA reads as TGTGCCTGCAGGGGGGGAGGCCGGAATGAGCAGTTCTTC.

This clonotype came up a few times. This chain connects TRBV15 to TRBJ2-1, with 10 nucleotides matching TRBD2. V lost 3 bases and J lost 0; bases outside the gene matches: 11. CDR1 and CDR2 from the germline V gene are LNHNV and YYDKDF (reference sequence). This CDR3 is built from 19 residues. The CDR3 bases are TGTGCCACCAGCAGTTTAACTCTAGCGGGAGTTGTCTCCTACAATGAGCAGTTCTTC. Translation gives CATSSLTLAGVVSYNEQFF.

This chain uses TRBV7-2 with TRBJ2-5; D unresolved. The germline V gene encodes CDR1 SGHTA and CDR2 FQGNSA. The CDR3 spans 13 residues. V was cut by 1 base and J by 5 bases, with 8 bases left in between. In DNA form, the CDR3 reads TGTGCCAGCAGCTTAGAGGTGGGGGAGACCCAGTACTTC. The encoded protein is CASSLEVGETQYF.

This clonotype was detected a few times. The chain has TRBV11-3 and TRBJ1-1; a possible D gene is TRBD1 (5 bases). With 5 bases removed from V and 2 bases from J, the gap between germline ends came to 12 bases. The CDR3 has 14 amino acids. Germline V CDR1 and CDR2: SGHNT, YENEEA. The DNA for the CDR3 is TGTGCCAGCAGCGGGACGCTCGCTAACACTGAAGCTTTCTTT. Translated, it gives CASSGTLANTEAFF.

V usage is TRBV6-1 and J usage is TRBJ2-7; D is perhaps TRBD2 (5 bases). Trimming left V 6 bases short and J 3 bases short, with 12 bases between. The CDR3 runs 13 residues. Germline CDR1 and CDR2: MNHNS and SASEGT. The CDR3 nucleotides are TGTGCCAGCAGCCGGGATCCAGACTACGAGCAGTACTTC. It specifies CASSRDPDYEQYF.

This clonotype was seen repeatedly, ten times or more. At one end, the junction sequence differs from germline, possibly due to a read error. The chain joins TRBV29-1 to TRBJ2-7; 8 bases are shared with TRBD1. The CDR3 totals 12 residues. Germline CDR1 and CDR2: SQVTM and ANQGSEA. The CDR3 DNA is TGCAGTGTTGGACAGGGATCCTACGAGCAGTACTTC. It codes for CSVGQGSYEQYF.

This chain links TRBV6-5 with TRBJ1-5; 10 bases agree with TRBD1. The germline CDR1 and CDR2 sequences are MNHEY and SVGAGI. V lost 2 bases, J lost 4 bases, and 2 bases stayed unmatched. CDR3 size: 15 residues. CDR3 DNA sequence: TGTGCCAGCAGTTACCCGGGACAGGGGAATCAGCCCCAGCATTTT. Amino acids: CASSYPGQGNQPQHF.

The rearrangement uses TRBV11-2 and TRBJ2-7; 7 nucleotides match TRBD2. Germline CDR1 and CDR2: SGHAT and FQNNGV. The CDR3 is 18 amino acids. The junction had 23 bases not matched to a gene; V was cut back by 5 bases and J by 7 bases. DNA for the CDR3: TGTGCCAGCAGCCACTTTAGGAGGGAGTTAGCGGGCCGGGTGGAGCAGTACTTC. This translates into CASSHFRRELAGRVEQYF.

The table lists this clonotype with many counts. The CDR3 DNA follows: TGCGCCAGCAGCCAGGGCGGGGATACGCAGTATTTT. Its translation: CASSQGGDTQYF. V and J are TRBV4-3 and TRBJ2-3, with D perhaps matching TRBD2 (5 bases). In germline, CDR1 is LGHNA, CDR2 YSLEER. Trimming took 3 bases from V and 6 from J, leaving 7 bases between them. CDR3 size: 12 residues.

The chain links TRBV4-3 to TRBJ2-1; D remains unclear. The germline V and J ends were trimmed by 3 bases and 4 bases, with 7 bases remaining between them. Germline CDR1 and CDR2: LGHNA and YSLEER. This CDR3 has 13 residues. The CDR3 is CASSHPDYNEQFF. The CDR3 nucleotides read TGCGCCAGCAGCCATCCGGATTACAATGAGCAGTTCTTC.

This clonotype was counted a few times. The V call is TRBV29-1, the J call TRBJ2-2; D gene unclear. V dropped 6 bases and J dropped 0 bases, with 5 bases sitting between them. Germline loops: CDR1 SQVTM, CDR2 ANQGSEA. This CDR3 has 12 amino acids. This CDR3 reads CSVSPNTGELFF. The CDR3 coding sequence is TGCAGCGTAAGCCCGAACACCGGGGAGCTGTTTTTT.

This chain uses TRBV7-9 with TRBJ2-7, with D perhaps given as TRBD1 or TRBD2 (5 bases each). The germline V gene encodes CDR1 SEHNR and CDR2 FQNEAQ (reference sequence). Trimming took off 4 bases at V and 2 bases at J, with 18 bases between the two ends. The CDR3 is 16 residues long. CDR3 DNA sequence: TGTGCCAGCAGCTCGGGCTGGGGGAGTCAACCCTACGAGCAGTACTTC. It translates to CASSSGWGSQPYEQYF.

This chain uses TRBV19 with TRBJ2-5, with D possibly matching TRBD2 (6 bases). The V gene lost 5 bases and the J gene lost 3 bases, with 25 bases spanning the gap. Germline lookup yields CDR1 LNHDA and CDR2 SQIVND (reference sequence). The CDR3 length is 18 residues. CDR3 coding DNA: TGTGCCAGTAGTTCCCATCCAGATTTAGCGGTACCGAAAGAGACCCAGTACTTC. Its protein is CASSSHPDLAVPKETQYF. The whole variable domain, remainder taken from reference TRBV19 and TRBJ2-5, is DGGITQSPKYLFRKEGQNVTLSCEQNLNHDAMYWYRQDPGQGLRLIYYSQIVNDFQKGDIAEGYSVSREKKESFPLTVTSAQKNPTAFYLCASSSHPDLAVPKETQYFGPGTRLLVL.

Only a few counts were recorded for this clonotype. V gene TRBV29-1 combines with J gene TRBJ1-2, with TRBD1 matching over 7 bases. The CDR3 sequence is 13 residues long. Germline CDR1 SQVTM, CDR2 ANQGSEA. Trimming cost V 3 bases and J 2 bases; bases outside gene matches: 3. CDR3 amino acids: CSVDKGGNYGYTF. CDR3 DNA sequence: TGCAGCGTTGATAAAGGGGGCAACTATGGCTACACCTTC.

This clonotype was observed many times. The rearrangement links TRBV27 to TRBJ1-6; possibly TRBD1 for D (5 bases). This CDR3 is 15 amino acids long. V was cut by 3 bases and J by 5 bases, with 11 bases left in between. Germline assignment: CDR1 MNHEY and CDR2 SMNVEV (reference sequence). CDR3 protein: CASSFSGMDNSPLHF. The CDR3 coding sequence is TGTGCCAGCAGTTTTTCAGGGATGGATAATTCACCCCTCCACTTT.

The table lists this clonotype with a few counts. The rearrangement uses TRBV9 and TRBJ2-2; 7 bases are a match to TRBD2. The CDR3 contains 15 residues. CDR1 and CDR2 from the germline V gene are SGDLS and YYNGEE. Trimming removed 3 bases from V and 0 bases from J; junction bases left unmatched: 2. Here the CDR3 reads CASSGGLTNTGELFF. CDR3 DNA: TGTGCCAGCAGCGGGGGACTAACGAACACCGGGGAGCTGTTTTTT.

This chain uses TRBV27 with TRBJ2-3; D possibly uses TRBD1 or TRBD2 (5 bases each). V gave up 3 bases and J gave up 6 bases, with 13 bases separating them. This CDR3 contains 14 residues. Germline values: CDR1 MNHEY, CDR2 SMNVEV (reference sequence). The CDR3 loop reads CASSFRDPRDTQYF. In nucleotides, the CDR3 is TGTGCCAGCAGTTTCCGGGACCCTCGGGATACGCAGTATTTT.

Notes on this clonotype: This may stem from a read error, because a much larger clone lies one nucleotide away. This sequence joins TRBV20-1 and TRBJ2-1, with TRBD2 identical over 10 bases. The germline V gene encodes CDR1 DFQATT and CDR2 SNEGSKA (reference sequence). The CDR3 is made up of 16 amino acids. CDR3 nucleotides: TGCTGTGCTAGATATCTGCTAGCGGGAGCCTACAATGAGCAGTTCTTC. It encodes CCARYLLAGAYNEQFF.

V gene TRBV6-5 combines with J gene TRBJ2-5, with TRBD2 as a possible D gene (6 bases). This CDR3 has 14 amino acids. Looked up from germline, CDR1 is MNHEY and CDR2 is SVGAGI. V dropped 2 bases and J dropped 4 bases, with 11 bases sitting between them. The DNA for the CDR3 is TGTGCCAGCAGTTACCACGGAGGGCGAGAGACCCAGTACTTC. Translation gives CASSYHGGRETQYF.

This clonotype was seen a handful of times. The CDR3 protein is CASSYSGDGYTF. Written as DNA, the CDR3 is TGTGCCAGCAGTTACTCGGGGGATGGCTACACCTTC. V gene TRBV6-6 combines with J gene TRBJ1-2; D possibly corresponds to TRBD1 (5 bases). The V gene's germline CDR1 is MNHNY and CDR2 SVGAGI (reference sequence). CDR3 length: 12 amino acids. V lost 0 bases and J 6 bases, leaving 5 bases between the germline ends.